This TCR beta chain comes out of a study of blood T cell repertoires in COVID-19. Trimming pared 0 bases from V and 7 bases from J, leaving 15 bases between. The CDR3 runs 15 residues. Germline CDR1 reads SGHAT; CDR2 reads FQNNGV. In this sample, this clone turned up once. This study enrolled people aged roughly 18 to 100 from about two dozen US geographic areas. Repertoires were generated with immunoSEQ multiplex PCR, while TCRdb's copy carries only in-frame clones and drops some. Here the sample spans roughly 170,000 clones, about 83% being singletons. Sequencing was performed on PBMCs or T cells enriched from blood (not recorded which). The TCR sequence derives from a woman between 45 and 60 years old in a cohort exposed to, infected with or recovered from COVID-19 (not recorded which). The chain recombines TRBV11-2 with TRBJ1-2, with D possibly being TRBD1 (5 bases). The CDR3 DNA follows: TGTGCCAGCAGCTTAGACGGCAGGGATGTAGGTGGCTACACCTTC. Residues: CASSLDGRDVGGYTF.